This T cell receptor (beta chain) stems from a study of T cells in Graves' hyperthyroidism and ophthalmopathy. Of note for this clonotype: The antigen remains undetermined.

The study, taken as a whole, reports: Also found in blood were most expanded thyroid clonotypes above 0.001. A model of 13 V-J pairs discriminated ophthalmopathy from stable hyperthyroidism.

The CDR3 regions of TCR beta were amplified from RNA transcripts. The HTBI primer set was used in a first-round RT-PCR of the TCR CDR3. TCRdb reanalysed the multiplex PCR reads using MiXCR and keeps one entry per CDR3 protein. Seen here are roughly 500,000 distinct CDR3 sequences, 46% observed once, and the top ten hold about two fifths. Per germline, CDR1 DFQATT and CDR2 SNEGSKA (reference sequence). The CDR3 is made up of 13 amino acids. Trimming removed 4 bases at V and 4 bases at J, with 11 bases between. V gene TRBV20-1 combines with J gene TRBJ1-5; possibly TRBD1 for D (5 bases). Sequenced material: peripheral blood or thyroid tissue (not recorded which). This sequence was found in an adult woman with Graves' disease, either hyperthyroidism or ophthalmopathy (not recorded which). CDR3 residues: CSATDTGNQPQHF. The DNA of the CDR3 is TGCAGTGCTACGGACACGGGGAATCAGCCCCAGCATTTT.